In its sample, the clone carrying this T cell receptor (beta chain) was seen many times. Its specificity is not known. This entry belongs to a study of regulatory T cells in long-lasting Graves disease. Findings and limits, study-wide: Persistent disease favored TRBV28, TRBJ1-2 and TRBJ2-5.

Trimming removed 5 bases from V and 5 bases from J, with 18 bases in between. CDR3 length equals 15 residues. Building of the TCR beta libraries involved iRepertoire HTBI primers and Arm-PCR of CDR3 regions. Source study methods: Across samples, 50 to 75 TRBV and 13 to 15 TRBJ segments were found. TCRdb reprocessed the multiplex PCR reads via MiXCR and lists one record per CDR3 protein. The V and J calls shown here were made by TCRdb, not taken from the authors' results. Among some 280,000 distinct CDR3 sequences listed, roughly a fifth were seen once. Specified time point: persistent/refractory GD, antithyroid drugs over 5 years with positive TRAb. Researchers made the TCR library from RNA that was extracted from PBMCs. By American Thyroid Association guidelines, Graves' disease was diagnosed in the cohort. Blood from the periphery, approximately 8.6 milliliters in all, was drawn into EDTA tubes.

This sequence originates from a female donor with Graves disease. Source: peripheral blood mononuclear cells (PBMCs), taken when the disease was refractory, from a patient treated with antithyroid drugs. The chain carries TRBV12-3 or TRBV12-4 and TRBJ2-5, with a possible D match to TRBD1 (6 bases). This CDR3 is CASSEATGAVETQYF. CDR3 bases: TGTGCCAGCAGTGAAGCGACAGGAGCGGTGGAGACCCAGTACTTC.